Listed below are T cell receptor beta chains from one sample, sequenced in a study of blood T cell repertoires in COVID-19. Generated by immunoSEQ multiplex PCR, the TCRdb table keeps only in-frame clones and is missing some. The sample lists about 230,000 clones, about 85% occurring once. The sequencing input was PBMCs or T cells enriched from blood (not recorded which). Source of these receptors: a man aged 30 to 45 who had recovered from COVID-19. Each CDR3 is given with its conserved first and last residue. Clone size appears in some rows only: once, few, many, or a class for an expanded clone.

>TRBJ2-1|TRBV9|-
CASSVGLAGASLNEQFF
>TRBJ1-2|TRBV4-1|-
CASSQDGRDYTF
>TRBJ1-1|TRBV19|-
CASRWEGQNTEAFF
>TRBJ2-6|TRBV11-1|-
CASSLADIGRANVLTF
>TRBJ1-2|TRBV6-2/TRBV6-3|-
CASSDPGRSGYTF
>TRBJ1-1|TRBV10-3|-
CAIRGSGQDTEAFF
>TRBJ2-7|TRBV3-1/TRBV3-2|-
CASSQEALSSHEQYF
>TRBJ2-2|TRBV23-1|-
CASSQYSETTGNRNTGELFF
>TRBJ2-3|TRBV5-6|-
CASSKGQGLLTDTQYF
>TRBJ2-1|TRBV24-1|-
CATSDSRLAGGSYNEQFF
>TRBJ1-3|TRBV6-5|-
CASSLAVSGNTIYF
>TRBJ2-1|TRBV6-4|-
CASSLRSGSHEQFF
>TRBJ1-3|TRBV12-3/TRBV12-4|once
CAGKQGTGNTIYF
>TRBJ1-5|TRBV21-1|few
CASIYKVTGEPQHF
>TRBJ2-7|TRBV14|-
CASSQVDRGYGYEQYF
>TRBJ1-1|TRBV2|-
CASSDLLGRDNEAFF
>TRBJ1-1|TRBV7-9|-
CASSKTGDYTEAFF
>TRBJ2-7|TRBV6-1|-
CASSETQRIAGNDEQYF
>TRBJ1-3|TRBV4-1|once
CASSPGLLKVNTIYF
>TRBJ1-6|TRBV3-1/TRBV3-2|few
CASSQVPGAYNSPLHF
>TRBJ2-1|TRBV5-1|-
CASSSGQGSYNEQFF
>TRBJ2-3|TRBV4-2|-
CASSQPGTSGGTDTQYF
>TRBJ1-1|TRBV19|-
CASSMRSAYMNTEAFF
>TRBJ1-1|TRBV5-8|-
CASSPRGGINTEAFF
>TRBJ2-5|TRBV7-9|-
CASSFHRVSALETQYF
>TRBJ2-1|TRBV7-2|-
CASSPLGLAGGRSYNEQFF
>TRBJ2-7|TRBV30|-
CAWSFRQDHYEQYF
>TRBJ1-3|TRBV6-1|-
CASSESLIGAIYF
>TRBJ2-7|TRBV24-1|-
CATSGSPGSSYEQYF
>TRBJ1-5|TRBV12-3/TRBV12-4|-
CASRTGDGQPQHF
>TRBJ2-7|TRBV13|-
CASSGRDRVKYEQYF
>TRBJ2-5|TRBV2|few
CASTLLETQYF
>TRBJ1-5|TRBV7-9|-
CASSLSPNQPQHF
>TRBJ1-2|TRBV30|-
CAWGRQGGGYYGYTF
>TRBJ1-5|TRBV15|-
CATSTPRYSSQPQHF
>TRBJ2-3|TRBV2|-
CASSEAAGGRTDTQYF
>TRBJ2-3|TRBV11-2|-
CASSFSGYSTDTQYF
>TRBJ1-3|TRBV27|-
CASQTTQGNTIYF